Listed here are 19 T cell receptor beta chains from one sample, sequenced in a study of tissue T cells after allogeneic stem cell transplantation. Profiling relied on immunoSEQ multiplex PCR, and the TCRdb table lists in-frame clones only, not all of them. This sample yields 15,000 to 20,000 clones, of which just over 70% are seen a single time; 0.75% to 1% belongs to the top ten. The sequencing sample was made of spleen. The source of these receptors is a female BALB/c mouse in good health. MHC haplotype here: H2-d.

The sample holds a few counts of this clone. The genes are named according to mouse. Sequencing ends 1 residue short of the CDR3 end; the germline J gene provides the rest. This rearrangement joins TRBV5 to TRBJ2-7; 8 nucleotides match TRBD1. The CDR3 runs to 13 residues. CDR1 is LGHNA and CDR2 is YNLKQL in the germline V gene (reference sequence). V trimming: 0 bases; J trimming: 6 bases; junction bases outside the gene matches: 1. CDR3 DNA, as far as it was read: TGTGCCAGCAGCCAAGAAGGGACAGGTGAACAGTAC. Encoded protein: CASSQEGTGEQY. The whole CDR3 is CASSQEGTGEQYF.

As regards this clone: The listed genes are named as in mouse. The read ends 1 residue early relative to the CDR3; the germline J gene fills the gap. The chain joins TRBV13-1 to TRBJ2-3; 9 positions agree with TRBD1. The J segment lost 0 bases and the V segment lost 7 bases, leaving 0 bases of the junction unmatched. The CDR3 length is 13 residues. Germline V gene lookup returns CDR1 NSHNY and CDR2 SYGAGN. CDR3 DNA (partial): TGTGCCAGCGGGACAGGGAGTGCAGAAACGCTGTAT. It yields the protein CASGTGSAETLY. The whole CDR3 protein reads CASGTGSAETLYF.

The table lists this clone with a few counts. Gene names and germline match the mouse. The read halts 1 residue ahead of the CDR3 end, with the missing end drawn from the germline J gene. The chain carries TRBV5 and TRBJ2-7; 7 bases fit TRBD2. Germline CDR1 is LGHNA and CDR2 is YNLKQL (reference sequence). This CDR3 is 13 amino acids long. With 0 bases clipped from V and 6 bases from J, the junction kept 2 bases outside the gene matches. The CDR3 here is CASSQDGGIEQYF. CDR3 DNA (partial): TGTGCCAGCAGCCAAGATGGGGGGATTGAACAGTAC.

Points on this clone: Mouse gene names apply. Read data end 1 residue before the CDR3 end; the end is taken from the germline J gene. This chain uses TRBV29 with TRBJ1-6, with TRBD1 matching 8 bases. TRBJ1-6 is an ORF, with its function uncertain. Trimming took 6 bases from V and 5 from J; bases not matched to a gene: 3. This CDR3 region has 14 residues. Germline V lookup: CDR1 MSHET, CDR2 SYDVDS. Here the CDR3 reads CASRMTGDNSPLYF. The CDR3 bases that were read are TGTGCTAGCAGGATGACAGGGGATAATTCGCCCCTCTAC.

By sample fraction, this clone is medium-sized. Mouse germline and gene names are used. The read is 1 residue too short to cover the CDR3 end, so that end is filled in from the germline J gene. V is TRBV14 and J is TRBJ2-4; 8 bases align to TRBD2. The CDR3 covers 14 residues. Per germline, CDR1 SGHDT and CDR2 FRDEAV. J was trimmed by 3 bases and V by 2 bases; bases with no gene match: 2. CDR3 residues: CASSLGGRQNTLYF. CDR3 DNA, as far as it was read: TGTGCCAGCAGTTTGGGGGGGCGCCAAAACACCTTGTAC.

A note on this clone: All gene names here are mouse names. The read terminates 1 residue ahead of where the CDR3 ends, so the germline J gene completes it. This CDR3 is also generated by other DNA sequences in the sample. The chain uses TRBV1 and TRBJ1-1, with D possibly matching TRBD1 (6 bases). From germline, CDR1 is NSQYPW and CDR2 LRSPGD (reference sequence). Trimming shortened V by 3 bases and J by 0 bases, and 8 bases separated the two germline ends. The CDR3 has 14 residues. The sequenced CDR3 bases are TGCACCTGCAGTGCTGGGACAACAAACACAGAAGTCTTC. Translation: CTCSAGTTNTEVF. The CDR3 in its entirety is CTCSAGTTNTEVFF.

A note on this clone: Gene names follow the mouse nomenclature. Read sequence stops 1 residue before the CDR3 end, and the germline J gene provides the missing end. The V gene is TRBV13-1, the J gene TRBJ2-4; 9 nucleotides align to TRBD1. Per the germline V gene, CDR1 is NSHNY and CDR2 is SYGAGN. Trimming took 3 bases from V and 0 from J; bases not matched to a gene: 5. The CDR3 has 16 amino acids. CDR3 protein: CASSGGQGSSQNTLYF. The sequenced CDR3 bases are TGTGCCAGCAGTGGGGGACAGGGATCTAGTCAAAACACCTTGTAC.

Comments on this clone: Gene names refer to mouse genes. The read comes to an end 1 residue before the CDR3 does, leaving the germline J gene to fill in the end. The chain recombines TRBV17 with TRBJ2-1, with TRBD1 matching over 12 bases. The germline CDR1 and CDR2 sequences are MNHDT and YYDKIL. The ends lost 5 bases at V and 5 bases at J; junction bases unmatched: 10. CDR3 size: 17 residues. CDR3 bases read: TGTGCTAGCAGTGAGCCCCGGGACAGGGGGCGAGATGCTGAGCAGTTC. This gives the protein CASSEPRDRGRDAEQF. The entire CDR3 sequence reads CASSEPRDRGRDAEQFF. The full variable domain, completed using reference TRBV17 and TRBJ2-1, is DTTVKQNPRYKLARVGKPVNLICSQTMNHDTMYWYQKKPNQAPKLLLFYYDKILNREADTFEKFQSSRPNNSFCSLYIGSAGLEYSAMYLCASSEPRDRGRDAEQFFGPGTRLTVL.

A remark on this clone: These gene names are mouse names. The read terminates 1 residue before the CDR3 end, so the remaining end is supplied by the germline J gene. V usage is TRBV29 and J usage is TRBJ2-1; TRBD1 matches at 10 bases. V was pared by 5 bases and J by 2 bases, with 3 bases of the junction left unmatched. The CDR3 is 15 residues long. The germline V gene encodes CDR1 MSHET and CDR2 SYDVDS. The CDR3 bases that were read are TGTGCTAGCAGTCCCGGACAGGGGGACTATGCTGAGCAGTTC. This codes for CASSPGQGDYAEQF. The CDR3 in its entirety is CASSPGQGDYAEQFF.

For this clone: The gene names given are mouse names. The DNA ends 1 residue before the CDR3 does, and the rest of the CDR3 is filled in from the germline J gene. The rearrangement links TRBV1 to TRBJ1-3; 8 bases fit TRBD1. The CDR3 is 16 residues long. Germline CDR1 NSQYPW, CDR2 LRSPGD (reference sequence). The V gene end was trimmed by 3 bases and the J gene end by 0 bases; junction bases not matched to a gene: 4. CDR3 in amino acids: CTCSATGGNSGNTLYF. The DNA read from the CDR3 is TGCACCTGCAGTGCCACAGGGGGGAATTCTGGAAATACGCTCTAT. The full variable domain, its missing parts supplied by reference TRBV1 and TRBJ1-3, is VTLLEQNPRWRLVPRGQAVNLRCILKNSQYPWMSWYQQDLQKQLQWLFTLRSPGDKEVKSLPGADYLATRVTDTELRLQVANMSQGRTLYCTCSATGGNSGNTLYFGEGSRLIVV.

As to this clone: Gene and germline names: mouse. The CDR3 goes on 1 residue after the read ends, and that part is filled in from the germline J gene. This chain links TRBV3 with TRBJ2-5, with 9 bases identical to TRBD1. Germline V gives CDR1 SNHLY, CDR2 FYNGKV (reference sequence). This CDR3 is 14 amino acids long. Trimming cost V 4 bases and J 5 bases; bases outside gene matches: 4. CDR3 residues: CASSSQGAGDTQYF. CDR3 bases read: TGTGCCAGCAGCTCACAGGGGGCCGGAGACACCCAGTAC.

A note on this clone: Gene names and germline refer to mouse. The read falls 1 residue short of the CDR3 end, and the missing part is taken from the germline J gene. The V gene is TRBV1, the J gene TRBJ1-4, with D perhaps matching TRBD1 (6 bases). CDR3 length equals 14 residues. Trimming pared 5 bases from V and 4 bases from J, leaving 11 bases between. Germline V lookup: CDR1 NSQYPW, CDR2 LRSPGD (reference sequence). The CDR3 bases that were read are TGCACCTGCAGTTCCCGGGACAACAACGAAAGATTATTT. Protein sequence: CTCSSRDNNERLF. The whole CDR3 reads CTCSSRDNNERLFF.

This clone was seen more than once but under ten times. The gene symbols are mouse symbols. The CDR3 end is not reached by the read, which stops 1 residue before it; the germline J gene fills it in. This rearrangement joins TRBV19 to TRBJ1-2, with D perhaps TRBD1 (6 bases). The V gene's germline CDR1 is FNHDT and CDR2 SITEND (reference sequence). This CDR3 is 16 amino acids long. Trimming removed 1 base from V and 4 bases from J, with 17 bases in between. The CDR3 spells CASSIMGGAPGSDYTF. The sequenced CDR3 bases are TGTGCCAGCAGTATAATGGGGGGCGCCCCGGGCTCCGACTACACC.

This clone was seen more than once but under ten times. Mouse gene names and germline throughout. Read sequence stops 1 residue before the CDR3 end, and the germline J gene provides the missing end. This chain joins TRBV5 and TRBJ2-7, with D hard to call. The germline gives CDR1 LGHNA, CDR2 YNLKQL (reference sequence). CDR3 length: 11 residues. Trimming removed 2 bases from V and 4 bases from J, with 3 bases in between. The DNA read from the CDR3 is TGTGCCAGCAGCCAAAATTATGAACAGTAC. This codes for CASSQNYEQY. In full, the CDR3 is CASSQNYEQYF.

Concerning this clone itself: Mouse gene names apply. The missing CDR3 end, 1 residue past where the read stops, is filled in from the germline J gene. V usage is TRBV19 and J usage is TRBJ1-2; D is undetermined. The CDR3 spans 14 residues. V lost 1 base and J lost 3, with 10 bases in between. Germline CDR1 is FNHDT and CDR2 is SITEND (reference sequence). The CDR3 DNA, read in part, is TGTGCCAGCAGTATATCGGGAAGGCACTCCGACTACACC. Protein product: CASSISGRHSDYT. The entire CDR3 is CASSISGRHSDYTF.

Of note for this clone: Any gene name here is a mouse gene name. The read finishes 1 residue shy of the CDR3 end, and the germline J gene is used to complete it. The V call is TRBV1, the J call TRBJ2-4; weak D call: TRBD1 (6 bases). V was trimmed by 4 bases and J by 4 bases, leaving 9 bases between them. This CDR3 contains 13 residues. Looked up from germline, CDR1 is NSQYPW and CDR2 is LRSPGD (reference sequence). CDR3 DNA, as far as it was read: TGCACCTGCAGTGACGGGACAAAAAACACCTTGTAC. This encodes CTCSDGTKNTLY. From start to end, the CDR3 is CTCSDGTKNTLYF.

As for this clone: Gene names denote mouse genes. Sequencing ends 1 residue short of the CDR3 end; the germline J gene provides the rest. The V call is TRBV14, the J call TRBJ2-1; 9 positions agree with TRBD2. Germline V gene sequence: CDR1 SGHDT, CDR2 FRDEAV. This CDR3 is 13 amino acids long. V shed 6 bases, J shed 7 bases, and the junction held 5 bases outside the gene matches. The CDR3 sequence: CASKDWGRAEQFF. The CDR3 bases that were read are TGTGCCAGCAAGGACTGGGGAAGAGCTGAGCAGTTC.

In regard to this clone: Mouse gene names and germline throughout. Partial CDR3 DNA: TGTGCCAGCAGTCGTCAGGGGTATAATTCGCCCCTCTAC. Translated: CASSRQGYNSPLY. The whole CDR3 protein is CASSRQGYNSPLYF. The chain uses TRBV19 and TRBJ1-6; TRBD1 is a possible D gene (6 bases). The CDR3 is cut off 1 residue early in the read; its end comes from the germline J gene. TRBJ1-6 is an open reading frame, and its role is uncertain. CDR3 length equals 14 residues. Trimming took 4 bases from V and 4 from J, leaving 9 bases between them. CDR1 is FNHDT and CDR2 is SITEND in the germline V gene (reference sequence).

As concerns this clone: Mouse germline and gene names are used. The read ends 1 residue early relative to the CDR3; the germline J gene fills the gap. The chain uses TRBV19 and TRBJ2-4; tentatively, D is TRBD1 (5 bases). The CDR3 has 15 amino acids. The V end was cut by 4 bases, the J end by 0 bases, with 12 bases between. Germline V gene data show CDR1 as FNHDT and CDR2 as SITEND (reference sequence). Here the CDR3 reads CASSRPTASQNTLYF. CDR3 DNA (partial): TGTGCCAGCAGTCGCCCGACAGCTAGTCAAAACACCTTGTAC.